Listed below are T cell receptor beta chains from one sample, sequenced in a study of CD8 T cells in Susac syndrome. TCRdb redid the calling of the immunoSEQ multiplex PCR reads with MiXCR, one entry per CDR3 protein. The sample yields over 95,000 distinct CDR3 sequences, approximately 91% seen once. Material for sequencing was CD4+ T cells from PBMCs. The receptors were gathered from a human donor in good health. CDR3s include the opening cysteine and the closing phenylalanine or tryptophan. D genes are given only for firm matches. Size tells how often a clone was seen (once, few, many) or the class of an expanded clone, and some rows leave it out.

TRBV7-2	.	TRBJ1-5	.	CASSLKGSNQPQHF	TGTGCCAGCAGCTTAAAGGGGAGCAATCAGCCCCAGCATTTT
TRBV6-6	.	TRBJ2-7	TRBD1	CASWTGGWDEQYF	TGTGCCAGTTGGACAGGGGGTTGGGACGAGCAGTACTTC
TRBV6-6	.	TRBJ1-3	.	CASSPAGIGNTIYF	TGTGCCAGCAGCCCCGCAGGGATTGGAAACACCATATATTTT
TRBV3-1	.	TRBJ2-1	TRBD2	CASSQDTRGANEQFF	TGTGCCAGCAGCCAAGATACGCGGGGGGCCAATGAGCAGTTCTTC
TRBV13	once	TRBJ1-1	TRBD1	CASIPARDRGNTEAFF	TGTGCCAGCATCCCCGCCCGGGACAGGGGTAACACTGAAGCTTTCTTT
TRBV6-1	.	TRBJ2-4	TRBD1	CASSLNGQGSDIQYF	TGTGCCAGCAGTCTGAATGGACAGGGGAGCGACATTCAGTACTTC
TRBV10-3	.	TRBJ2-1	TRBD2	CAISESASGRNEQFF	TGTGCCATCAGTGAGTCGGCTAGCGGGAGAAATGAGCAGTTCTTC
TRBV13	.	TRBJ1-2	TRBD1	CASSSEGTARLDGYTF	TGTGCCAGCAGCTCCGAGGGGACAGCCCGATTGGATGGCTACACCTTC
TRBV28	.	TRBJ2-1	.	CASSSPSGSSYNEQFF	TGTGCCAGCAGTTCCCCGTCGGGGAGCTCCTACAATGAGCAGTTCTTC
TRBV6-1	.	TRBJ2-7	.	CASSPRPTTAAPYEQYF	TGTGCCAGCAGTCCCCGCCCCACCACGGCGGCCCCCTACGAGCAGTACTTC